The 9 T cell receptor beta chains below were found in one sample sequenced in a study of Ad26.COV2.S vaccination and SARS-CoV-2 variants. TCRdb's copy holds only in-frame clones and misses some; the assay was immunoSEQ multiplex PCR. The repertoire includes 300,000 to 450,000 clones, under 95% of them detected once, and under 5% sits in the top ten. Sequences were derived from peripheral blood, sampled after recovery from COVID-19. The receptors here all came from a human donor who had recovered from COVID-19.

V usage is TRBV2 and J usage is TRBJ2-3; 7 bases agree with TRBD2. Unmatched junction bases numbered 5, after V lost 2 bases and J lost 3 bases. CDR1 is SNHLY and CDR2 is FYNNEI in the germline V gene. The CDR3 is 15 amino acids. CDR3 sequence reads: CASSELQGGTDTQYF. The DNA of the CDR3 is TGTGCCAGCAGTGAACTTCAGGGAGGGACAGATACGCAGTATTTT.

The V call is TRBV5-4, the J call TRBJ2-5; possible D gene TRBD2, 7 bases. This CDR3 contains 15 residues. The germline V and J ends were trimmed by 6 bases and 4 bases, with 19 bases remaining between them. CDR1 is SGHNT and CDR2 is YYREEE in the germline V gene (reference sequence). CDR3 bases: TGTGCCAGCACCCTCGGTCGGGGGGCGGGAGAGACCCAGTACTTC. This gives the protein CASTLGRGAGETQYF.

The chain carries TRBV9 and TRBJ2-1; 10 nucleotides match TRBD2. The CDR3 sequence is 16 residues long. V lost 1 base and J lost 5; bases outside the gene matches: 6. In germline, CDR1 is SGDLS, CDR2 YYNGEE. The CDR3 loop reads CASSVLLAGLDNEQFF. Here the CDR3 DNA reads TGTGCCAGCAGCGTATTACTAGCGGGGCTCGACAATGAGCAGTTCTTC. The variable domain in full, completed from reference TRBV9 and TRBJ2-1, reads DSGVTQTPKHLITATGQRVTLRCSPRSGDLSVYWYQQSLDQGLQFLIQYYNGEERAKGNILERFSAQQFPDLHSELNLSSLELGDSALYFCASSVLLAGLDNEQFFGPGTRLTVL.

This rearrangement joins TRBV19 to TRBJ2-7, with TRBD1 as a possible D gene (6 bases). The CDR3 sequence is 11 residues long. Germline-derived CDR1 and CDR2 are LNHDA and SQIVND (reference sequence). Trimming left V 10 bases short and J 4 bases short, with 11 bases between. CDR3 DNA: TGTGCCACCCGGACAGCTTACGAGCAGTACTTC. It encodes CATRTAYEQYF.

This chain uses TRBV19 with TRBJ1-4; 9 bases line up with TRBD1. Trimming took 6 bases from V and 7 from J; bases not matched to a gene: 6. The CDR3 runs to 14 residues. Germline lookup yields CDR1 LNHDA and CDR2 SQIVND (reference sequence). CDR3 sequence (DNA): TGTGCCAGTAGACAGGGGGCTGTGGGTGAAAAACTGTTTTTT. Translating it yields CASRQGAVGEKLFF.

The chain combines TRBV5-1 with TRBJ2-3; 8 bases agree with TRBD2. The V gene end was trimmed by 4 bases and the J gene end by 4 bases; junction bases not matched to a gene: 8. This CDR3 has 15 residues. Germline V lookup: CDR1 SGHRS, CDR2 YFSETQ. CDR3 sequence reads: CASSTGTRMSDTQYF. The CDR3 DNA is TGCGCCAGCAGCACCGGGACTAGGATGTCAGATACGCAGTATTTT.

CDR3 in amino acids: CASRHRTPHYGYTF. The CDR3 DNA reads as TGCGCCAGCCGCCACCGGACCCCACACTATGGCTACACCTTC. The chain combines TRBV23-1 with TRBJ1-2; no clear D gene. TRBV23-1 falls under the ORF class, with uncertain function. V gave up 8 bases and J gave up 3 bases, with 16 bases separating them. The length of the CDR3 is 14 residues.

The rearrangement uses TRBV3-1 (or the pseudogene TRBV3-2) and TRBJ2-7, with 7 bases matching TRBD1. The CDR3 is 13 amino acids. V shed 5 bases, J shed 2 bases, and the junction held 3 bases outside the gene matches. Germline V gene sequence: CDR1 LGHDT, CDR2 YNNKEL (reference sequence). Here the CDR3 reads CASSSGTAYEQYF. DNA of the CDR3: TGTGCCAGCAGCTCCGGGACAGCCTACGAGCAGTACTTC.

This clone was recorded only once. The chain uses TRBV29-1 and TRBJ1-2; D call uncertain. Trimming removed 3 bases from V and 4 bases from J, with 6 bases in between. CDR1 SQVTM and CDR2 ANQGSEA come from the germline V gene. The CDR3 extends over 11 amino acids. CDR3 nucleotides: TGCAGCGTTGAGGATGGCTATGGCTACACCTTC. It codes for CSVEDGYGYTF. Complete variable domain (other parts from reference TRBV29-1 and TRBJ1-2): SAVISQKPSRDICQRGTSLTIQCQVDSQVTMMFWYRQQPGQSLTLIATANQGSEATYESGFVIDKFPISRPNLTFSTLTVSNMSPEDSSIYLCSVEDGYGYTFGSGTRLTVV.